The rows below give T cell receptor beta chains drawn from one sample of a study of vaccination and CD4 T cells after COVID-19. MiXCR, run by TCRdb on the PCR reads, gives a single entry per CDR3 protein. The sample includes more than 15,000 distinct CDR3 sequences, around 55% of them seen just once. The antigens these receptors bind are not known. The sequencing here drew on cultured CD4+ T cells from blood, taken after SARS-CoV-2 vaccination. These receptors originate from a human donor with COVID-19. Each CDR3 is given with its conserved first and last residue. A D gene is named only where the DNA matches it firmly. Where a row states a size, it is once, few, many or the class of an expanded clone; other rows omit it.

d_gene,j_gene,abundance,v_gene,CDR3aa,CDR3nt
.,TRBJ1-2,few,TRBV7-2,CASSNRVGYGYTF,TGTGCCAGCAGCAACAGGGTAGGCTATGGCTACACCTTC
.,TRBJ2-3,.,TRBV15,CATSRDGAHTQYF,TGTGCCACCAGCAGAGACGGGGCTCATACGCAGTATTTT
.,TRBJ1-5,.,TRBV6-2/TRBV6-3,CASGYQPQHF,TGTGCCAGCGGATATCAGCCCCAGCATTTT
.,TRBJ2-3,few,TRBV11-3,CASSLEIAWTDTQYF,TGTGCCAGCAGCTTAGAGATAGCGTGGACAGATACGCAGTATTTT
.,TRBJ2-3,once,TRBV20-1,CSANGGGGKADTQYF,TGCAGTGCTAACGGTGGGGGGGGCAAGGCAGATACGCAGTATTTT
.,TRBJ2-3,.,TRBV7-2,CASSLADTQYF,TGTGCCAGCAGCTTAGCAGATACGCAGTATTTT
.,TRBJ1-5,.,TRBV6-1,CASTDRLNQPQHF,TGTGCCAGCACCGACAGGCTAAATCAGCCCCAGCATTTT
TRBD2,TRBJ2-1,.,TRBV28,CASSLWGGDYNEQFF,TGTGCCAGCAGTTTATGGGGGGGGGATTACAATGAGCAGTTCTTC
.,TRBJ2-7,.,TRBV28,CASTRGGRNEQYF,TGTGCCAGCACCAGAGGAGGGAGGAACGAGCAGTACTTC
.,TRBJ2-2,.,TRBV20-1,CSARAPESNTGELFF,TGCAGTGCTAGGGCCCCGGAGTCGAACACCGGGGAGCTGTTTTTT
TRBD2,TRBJ2-7,.,TRBV20-1,CSARRTSGSYEQYF,TGCAGTGCTCGACGGACTAGCGGGTCCTACGAGCAGTACTTC
TRBD1,TRBJ2-5,.,TRBV7-8,CASSLGDSQETQYF,TGTGCCAGCAGCTTGGGGGACAGCCAAGAGACCCAGTACTTC
TRBD1,TRBJ2-7,.,TRBV6-1,CASRLLGTGSYEQYF,TGTGCCAGCAGACTCCTGGGGACAGGGTCCTACGAGCAGTACTTC
.,TRBJ2-5,.,TRBV27,CASNEGGSFETQYF,TGTGCCAGCAATGAGGGGGGATCGTTCGAGACCCAGTACTTC
TRBD1,TRBJ2-5,.,TRBV19,CASSIKSRTGISGETQYF,TGTGCCAGTAGTATCAAGTCCCGGACAGGGATTTCAGGAGAGACCCAGTACTTC
.,TRBJ1-5,.,TRBV5-7,CASSLVRTQSPGFHQPQHF,TGTGCCAGCAGCTTGGTTCGTACACAATCGCCAGGATTTCACCAGCCCCAGCATTTT
.,TRBJ2-5,.,TRBV28,CASSLFARGETQYF,TGTGCCAGCAGTTTATTCGCTCGAGGGGAGACCCAGTACTTC
.,TRBJ2-5,.,TRBV28,CASSPPGFWQETQYF,TGTGCCAGCAGTCCCCCGGGCTTCTGGCAAGAGACCCAGTACTTC
.,TRBJ2-3,few,TRBV7-8,CASSLQQGPGTDTQYF,TGTGCCAGCAGCTTACAACAGGGTCCCGGCACAGATACGCAGTATTTT
TRBD1,TRBJ1-4,few,TRBV6-4,CASSDWTGFEKLFF,TGTGCCAGCAGTGACTGGACAGGGTTCGAAAAACTGTTTTTT
.,TRBJ2-5,few,TRBV6-2/TRBV6-3,CASSSLGETQYF,TGTGCCAGCAGTTCCCTCGGAGAGACCCAGTACTTC
.,TRBJ2-5,few,TRBV7-2,CASSLVSGSETQYF,TGTGCCAGCAGCTTAGTGTCAGGGAGCGAGACCCAGTACTTC
.,TRBJ1-6,.,TRBV6-5,CASSYTGNSPLHF,TGTGCCAGCAGTTACACAGGGAATTCACCCCTCCACTTT
.,TRBJ1-6,.,TRBV6-1,CATPAPSGTSDSPLHF,TGTGCCACACCGGCCCCCTCCGGGACATCCGATTCACCCCTCCACTTT
TRBD1,TRBJ1-5,.,TRBV7-2,CANSSGTANSNQPQHF,TGTGCCAACAGCTCCGGGACAGCTAATAGCAATCAGCCCCAGCATTTT
.,TRBJ2-6,.,TRBV2,CASRIQGSGANVLTF,TGTGCCAGCAGGATACAGGGCTCTGGGGCCAACGTCCTGACTTTC
.,TRBJ1-1,.,TRBV10-1,CASSAGLLNTEAFF,TGCGCCAGCAGTGCGGGACTTTTGAACACTGAAGCTTTCTTT
TRBD1,TRBJ2-7,few,TRBV10-1,CASSDGQVTYEQYF,TGCGCCAGCAGTGATGGACAGGTCACCTACGAGCAGTACTTC
TRBD2,TRBJ2-5,.,TRBV27,CASSRGGQETQYF,TGTGCCAGCAGCCGGGGGGGCCAAGAGACCCAGTACTTC
.,TRBJ2-2,few,TRBV20-1,CSASHRTNTGELFF,TGCAGTGCTAGCCACAGGACCAACACCGGGGAGCTGTTTTTT
TRBD1,TRBJ1-2,.,TRBV20-1,CSASLTGDGYTF,TGCAGTGCTAGTTTGACAGGGGACGGCTACACCTTC
.,TRBJ2-3,.,TRBV4-1,CASSQVPWEGTDTQYF,TGCGCCAGCAGCCAAGTCCCGTGGGAGGGCACAGATACGCAGTATTTT
.,TRBJ2-2,few,TRBV7-3,CASRYDRSTGELFF,TGTGCCAGCAGATACGACAGGTCCACCGGGGAGCTGTTTTTT
.,TRBJ1-6,.,TRBV7-2,CASSATGDTLLNSPLHF,TGTGCCAGCAGCGCTACAGGAGATACCCTACTCAATTCACCCCTCCACTTT
.,TRBJ2-3,few,TRBV6-1,CASSEGVSSDTQYF,TGTGCCAGCAGTGAAGGGGTTAGTTCAGATACGCAGTATTTT
.,TRBJ1-1,.,TRBV5-1,CASSKSAANTEAFF,TGCGCCAGCAGTAAGTCGGCGGCTAACACTGAAGCTTTCTTT
.,TRBJ1-1,.,TRBV19,CASSIVSRLNTEAFF,TGTGCCAGTAGTATAGTGTCGAGATTGAACACTGAAGCTTTCTTT
.,TRBJ1-5,few,TRBV7-8,CASSLAGDQPQHF,TGTGCCAGCAGCTTAGCAGGGGATCAGCCCCAGCATTTT
.,TRBJ2-2,few,TRBV20-1,CSARSGRFANTGELFF,TGCAGTGCTAGATCTGGACGGTTCGCGAACACCGGGGAGCTGTTTTTT
.,TRBJ1-6,medium-sized,TRBV30,CACGYSPLHF,TGTGCCTGCGGCTATTCACCCCTCCACTTT
TRBD2,TRBJ2-7,.,TRBV30,CAWCLGLAGSPPEQYF,TGTGCCTGGTGCCTGGGACTAGCGGGGTCCCCACCCGAGCAGTACTTC
TRBD2,TRBJ2-5,.,TRBV5-1,CASSLWASGEETQYF,TGCGCCAGCAGCTTGTGGGCTAGCGGGGAAGAGACCCAGTACTTC
.,TRBJ2-4,.,TRBV20-1,CRATSGENIQYF,TGCAGAGCTACTTCAGGGGAAAACATTCAGTACTTC
TRBD2,TRBJ2-5,.,TRBV20-1,CSALTSGGVKTQYF,TGCAGTGCTCTGACTAGCGGGGGGGTAAAGACCCAGTACTTC
.,TRBJ2-7,.,TRBV24-1,CANQWGGRSSYEQYF,TGTGCCAACCAGTGGGGTGGCAGGAGCTCCTACGAGCAGTACTTC
TRBD1,TRBJ1-5,.,TRBV10-3,CAISALKNAGTGRDQPQHF,TGTGCCATCAGTGCGTTGAAAAACGCCGGGACAGGCCGGGATCAGCCCCAGCATTTT
.,TRBJ1-2,few,TRBV20-1,CSARSKDYGYTF,TGCAGTGCTAGAAGTAAGGACTATGGCTACACCTTC
.,TRBJ1-2,once,TRBV12-5,CASGQRPGRGLGYTF,TGTGCTAGTGGTCAACGCCCGGGACGGGGACTAGGCTACACCTTC
.,TRBJ2-2,.,TRBV7-9,CASSLFPGGGTGELFF,TGTGCCAGCAGCTTATTCCCCGGGGGCGGCACCGGGGAGCTGTTTTTT
.,TRBJ2-1,.,TRBV24-1,CATSDSGTVYNEQFF,TGTGCCACCAGTGACTCCGGGACCGTCTACAATGAGCAGTTCTTC
TRBD2,TRBJ2-2,.,TRBV7-6,CASSLTSGGPNTGELFF,TGTGCCAGCAGCTTGACTAGCGGGGGCCCCAACACCGGGGAGCTGTTTTTT
.,TRBJ2-7,.,TRBV7-9,CASSSDGSGLGEQYF,TGTGCCAGCAGCTCCGACGGGTCCGGGCTTGGTGAGCAGTACTTC
.,TRBJ1-6,few,TRBV25-1,CASSRGAPNSPLHF,TGTGCCAGCAGTCGTGGGGCTCCGAATTCACCCCTCCACTTT
.,TRBJ1-1,.,TRBV29-1,CSVERTENTEAFF,TGCAGCGTTGAGAGGACAGAGAACACTGAAGCTTTCTTT
.,TRBJ2-1,.,TRBV27,CASSLYLYNEQFF,TGTGCCAGCAGTTTATACCTTTACAATGAGCAGTTCTTC
.,TRBJ2-3,.,TRBV6-2/TRBV6-3,CASSYSPDTQYF,TGTGCCAGCAGTTACTCCCCGGATACGCAGTATTTT
.,TRBJ1-1,.,TRBV6-1,CASSRDRNTEAFF,TGTGCCAGCAGCCGCGACAGGAACACTGAAGCTTTCTTT